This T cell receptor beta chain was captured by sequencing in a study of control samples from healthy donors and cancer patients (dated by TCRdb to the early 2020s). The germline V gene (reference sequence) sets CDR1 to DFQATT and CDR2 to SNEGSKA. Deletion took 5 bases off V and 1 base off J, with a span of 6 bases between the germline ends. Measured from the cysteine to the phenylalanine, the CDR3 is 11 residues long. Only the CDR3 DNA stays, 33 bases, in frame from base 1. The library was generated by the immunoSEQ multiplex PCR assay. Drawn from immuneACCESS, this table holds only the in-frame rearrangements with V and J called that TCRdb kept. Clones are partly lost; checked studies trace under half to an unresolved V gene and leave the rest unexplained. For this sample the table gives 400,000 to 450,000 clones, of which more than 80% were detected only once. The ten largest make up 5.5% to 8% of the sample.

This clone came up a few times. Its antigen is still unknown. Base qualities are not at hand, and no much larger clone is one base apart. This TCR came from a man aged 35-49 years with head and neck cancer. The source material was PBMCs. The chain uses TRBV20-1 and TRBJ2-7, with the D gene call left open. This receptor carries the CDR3 CSALDSYEQYF. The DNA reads TGCAGTGCTCTAGATTCCTACGAGCAGTACTTC.